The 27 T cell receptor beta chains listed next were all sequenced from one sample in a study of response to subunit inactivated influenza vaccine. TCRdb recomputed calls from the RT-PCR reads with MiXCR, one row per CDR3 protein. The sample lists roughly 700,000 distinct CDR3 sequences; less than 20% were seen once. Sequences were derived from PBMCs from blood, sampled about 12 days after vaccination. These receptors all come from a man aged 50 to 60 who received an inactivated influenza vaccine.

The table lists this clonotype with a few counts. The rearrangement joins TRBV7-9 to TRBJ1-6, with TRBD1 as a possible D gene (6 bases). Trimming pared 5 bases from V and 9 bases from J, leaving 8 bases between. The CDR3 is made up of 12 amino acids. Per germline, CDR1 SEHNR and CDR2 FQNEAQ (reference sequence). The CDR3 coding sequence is TGTGCCAGCAGCAAAGGGGGTTCACCCCTCCACTTT. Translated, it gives CASSKGGSPLHF.

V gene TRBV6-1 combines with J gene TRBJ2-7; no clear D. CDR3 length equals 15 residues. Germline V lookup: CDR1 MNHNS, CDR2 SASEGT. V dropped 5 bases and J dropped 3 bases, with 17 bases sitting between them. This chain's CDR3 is CASSKTGWRNYEQYF. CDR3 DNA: TGTGCCAGCAGTAAGACCGGGTGGCGGAACTACGAGCAGTACTTC.

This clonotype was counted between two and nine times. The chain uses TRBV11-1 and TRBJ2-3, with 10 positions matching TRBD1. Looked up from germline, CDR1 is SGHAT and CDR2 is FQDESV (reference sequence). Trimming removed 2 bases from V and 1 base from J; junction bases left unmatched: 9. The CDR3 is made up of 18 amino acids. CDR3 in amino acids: CASSLTPGQGKRTDTQYF. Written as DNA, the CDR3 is TGTGCCAGCAGCTTAACTCCGGGACAGGGGAAACGCACAGATACGCAGTATTTT.

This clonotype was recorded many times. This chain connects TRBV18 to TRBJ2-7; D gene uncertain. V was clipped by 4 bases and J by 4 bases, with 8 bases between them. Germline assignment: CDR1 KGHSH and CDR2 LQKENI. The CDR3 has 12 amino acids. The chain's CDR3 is CASSLVNYEQYF. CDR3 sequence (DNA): TGTGCCAGCTCACTAGTTAATTACGAGCAGTACTTC.

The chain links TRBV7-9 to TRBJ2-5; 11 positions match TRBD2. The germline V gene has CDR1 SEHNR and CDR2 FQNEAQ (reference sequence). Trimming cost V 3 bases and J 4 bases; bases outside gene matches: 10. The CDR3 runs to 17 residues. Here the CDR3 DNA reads TGTGCCAGCAGCTTCCCCGACCAGACTAGCGGGGTAGAGACCCAGTACTTC. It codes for CASSFPDQTSGVETQYF.

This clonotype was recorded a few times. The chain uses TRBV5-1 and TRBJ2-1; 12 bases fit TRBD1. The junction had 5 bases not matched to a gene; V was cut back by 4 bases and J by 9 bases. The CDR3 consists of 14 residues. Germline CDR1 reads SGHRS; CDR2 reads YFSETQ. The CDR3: CASSPGQGAGEQFF. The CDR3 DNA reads TGCGCCAGCAGCCCGGGACAGGGGGCGGGTGAGCAGTTCTTC.

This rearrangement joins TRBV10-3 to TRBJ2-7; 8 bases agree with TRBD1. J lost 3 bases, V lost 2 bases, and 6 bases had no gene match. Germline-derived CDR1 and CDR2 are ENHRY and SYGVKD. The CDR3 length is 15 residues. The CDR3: CAISEPGQGLYEQYF. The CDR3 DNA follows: TGTGCCATCAGTGAGCCCGGACAGGGACTCTACGAGCAGTACTTC.

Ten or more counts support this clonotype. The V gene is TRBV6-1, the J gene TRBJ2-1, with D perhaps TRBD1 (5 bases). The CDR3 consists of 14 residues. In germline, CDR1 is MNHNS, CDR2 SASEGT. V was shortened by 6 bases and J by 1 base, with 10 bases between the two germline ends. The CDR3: CASSLRDSYNEQFF. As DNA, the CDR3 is TGTGCCAGCAGCCTCAGGGATTCCTACAATGAGCAGTTCTTC.

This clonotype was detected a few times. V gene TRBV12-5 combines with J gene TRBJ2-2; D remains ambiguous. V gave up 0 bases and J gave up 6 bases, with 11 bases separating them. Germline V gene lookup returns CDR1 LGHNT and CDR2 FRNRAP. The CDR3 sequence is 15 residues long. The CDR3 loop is CASGLVLSSPGELFF. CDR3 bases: TGTGCTAGTGGTTTGGTATTAAGTTCGCCCGGGGAGCTGTTTTTT.

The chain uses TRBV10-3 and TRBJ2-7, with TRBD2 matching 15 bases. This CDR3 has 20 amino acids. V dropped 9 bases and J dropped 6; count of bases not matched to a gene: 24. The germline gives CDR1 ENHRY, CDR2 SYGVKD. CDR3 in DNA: TGTGCCATTCAGGGGGCTCTCATGAATCGGACTAGCGGGAGGGCCCCCGAGCAGTACTTC. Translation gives CAIQGALMNRTSGRAPEQYF.

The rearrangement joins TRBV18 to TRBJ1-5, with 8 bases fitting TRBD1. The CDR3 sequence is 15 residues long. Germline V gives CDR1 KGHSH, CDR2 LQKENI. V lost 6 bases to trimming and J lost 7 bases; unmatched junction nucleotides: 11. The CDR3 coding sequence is TGTGCCAGCTCGCCGGGACAGGTTACCAAACAGCCCCAGCATTTT. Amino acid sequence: CASSPGQVTKQPQHF. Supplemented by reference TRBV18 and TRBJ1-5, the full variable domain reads NAGVMQNPRHLVRRRGQEARLRCSPMKGHSHVYWYRQLPEEGLKFMVYLQKENIIDESGMPKERFSAEFPKEGPSILRIQQVVRGDSAAYFCASSPGQVTKQPQHFGDGTRLSIL.

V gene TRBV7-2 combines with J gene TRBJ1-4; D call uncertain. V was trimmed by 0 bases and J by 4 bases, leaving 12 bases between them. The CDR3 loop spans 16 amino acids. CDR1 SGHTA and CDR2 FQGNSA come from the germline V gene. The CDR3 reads CASSLAGSALNEKLFF. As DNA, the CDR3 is TGTGCCAGCAGCTTAGCTGGCTCTGCCCTTAATGAAAAACTGTTTTTT.

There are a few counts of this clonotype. DNA of the CDR3: TGTGCCAGCAGTTTGTGGCCCGCCGGAGGGAACAATGAGCAGTTCTTC. Translated, it gives CASSLWPAGGNNEQFF. The chain has TRBV12-3 or TRBV12-4 and TRBJ2-1; D is possibly TRBD2 (6 bases). CDR3 length: 16 amino acids. V was pared by 3 bases and J by 5 bases, with 17 bases between.

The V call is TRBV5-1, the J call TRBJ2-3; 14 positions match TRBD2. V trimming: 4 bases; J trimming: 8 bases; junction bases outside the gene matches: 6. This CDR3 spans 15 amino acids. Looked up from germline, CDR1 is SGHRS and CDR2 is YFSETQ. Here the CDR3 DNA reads TGCGCCAGCAGCCCCGGGACTAGCGGGGGCCTTACGCAGTATTTT. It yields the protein CASSPGTSGGLTQYF.

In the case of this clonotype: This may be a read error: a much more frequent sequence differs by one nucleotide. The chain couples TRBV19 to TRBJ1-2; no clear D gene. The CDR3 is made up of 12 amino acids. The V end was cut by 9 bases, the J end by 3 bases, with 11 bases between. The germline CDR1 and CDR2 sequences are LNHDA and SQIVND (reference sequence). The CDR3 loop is CARKGFDYGYTF. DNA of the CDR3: TGTGCCAGAAAGGGTTTTGACTATGGCTACACCTTC.

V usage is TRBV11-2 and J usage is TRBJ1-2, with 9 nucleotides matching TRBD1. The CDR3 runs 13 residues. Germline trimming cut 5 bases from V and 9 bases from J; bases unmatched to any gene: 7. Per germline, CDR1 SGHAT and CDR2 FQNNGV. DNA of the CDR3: TGTGCCAGCAGCCGGGTGGACAGGGGACGCTACACCTTC. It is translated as CASSRVDRGRYTF.

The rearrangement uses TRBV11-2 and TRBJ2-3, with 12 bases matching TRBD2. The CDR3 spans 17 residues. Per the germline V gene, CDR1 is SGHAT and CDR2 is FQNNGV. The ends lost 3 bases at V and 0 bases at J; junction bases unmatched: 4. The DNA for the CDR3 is TGTGCCAGCAGCTTTCAACTAGCGGGGGGTAGCACAGATACGCAGTATTTT. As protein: CASSFQLAGGSTDTQYF.

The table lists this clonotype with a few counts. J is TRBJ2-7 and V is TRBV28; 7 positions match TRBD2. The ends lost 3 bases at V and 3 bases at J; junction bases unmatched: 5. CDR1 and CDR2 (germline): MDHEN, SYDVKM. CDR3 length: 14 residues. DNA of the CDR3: TGTGCCAGCAGTTTGGGCCGCGGGGGCTACGAGCAGTACTTC. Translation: CASSLGRGGYEQYF. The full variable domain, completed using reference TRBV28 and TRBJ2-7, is DVKVTQSSRYLVKRTGEKVFLECVQDMDHENMFWYRQDPGLGLRLIYFSYDVKMKEKGDIPEGYSVSREKKERFSLILESASTNQTSMYLCASSLGRGGYEQYFGPGTRLTVT.

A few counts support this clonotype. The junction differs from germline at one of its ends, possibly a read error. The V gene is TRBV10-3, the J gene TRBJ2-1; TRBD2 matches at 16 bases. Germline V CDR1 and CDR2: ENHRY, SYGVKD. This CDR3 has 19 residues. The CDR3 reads CAFSSGTSGRARSYNEQFF. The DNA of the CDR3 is TGTGCCTTCAGTTCAGGGACTAGCGGGAGGGCCAGGTCCTACAATGAGCAGTTCTTC.

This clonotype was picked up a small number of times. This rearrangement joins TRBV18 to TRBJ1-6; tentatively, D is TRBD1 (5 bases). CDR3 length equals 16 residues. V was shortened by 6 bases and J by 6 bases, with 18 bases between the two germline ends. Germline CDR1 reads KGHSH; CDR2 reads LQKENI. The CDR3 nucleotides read TGTGCCAGCTCGCCCGGAACGGGGCAGATTAATTCACCCCTCCACTTT. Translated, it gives CASSPGTGQINSPLHF.

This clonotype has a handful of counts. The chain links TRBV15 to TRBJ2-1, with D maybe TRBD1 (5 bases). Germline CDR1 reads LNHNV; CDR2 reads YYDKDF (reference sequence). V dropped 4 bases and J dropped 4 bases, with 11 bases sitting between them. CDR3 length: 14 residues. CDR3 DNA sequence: TGTGCCACCAGCACCTTCGACAGATACAATGAGCAGTTCTTC. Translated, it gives CATSTFDRYNEQFF.

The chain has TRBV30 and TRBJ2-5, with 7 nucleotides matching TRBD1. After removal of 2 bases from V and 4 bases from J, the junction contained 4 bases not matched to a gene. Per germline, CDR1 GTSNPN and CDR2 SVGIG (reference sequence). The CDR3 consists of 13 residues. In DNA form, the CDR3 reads TGTGCCTGGAGTAGGGGACAGCGAGAGACCCAGTACTTC. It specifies CAWSRGQRETQYF.

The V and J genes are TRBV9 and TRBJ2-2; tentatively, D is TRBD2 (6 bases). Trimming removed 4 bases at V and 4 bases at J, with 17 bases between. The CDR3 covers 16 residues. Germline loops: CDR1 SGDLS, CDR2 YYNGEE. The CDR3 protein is CASSPAVGRSTGELFF. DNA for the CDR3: TGTGCCAGCAGCCCGGCGGTAGGGAGGAGCACCGGGGAGCTGTTTTTT.

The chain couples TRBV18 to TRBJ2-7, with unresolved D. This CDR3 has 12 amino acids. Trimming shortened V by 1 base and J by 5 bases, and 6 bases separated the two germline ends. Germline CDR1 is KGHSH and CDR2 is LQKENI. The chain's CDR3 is CASSPRTDEQYF. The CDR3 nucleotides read TGTGCCAGCTCACCACGAACAGACGAGCAGTACTTC.

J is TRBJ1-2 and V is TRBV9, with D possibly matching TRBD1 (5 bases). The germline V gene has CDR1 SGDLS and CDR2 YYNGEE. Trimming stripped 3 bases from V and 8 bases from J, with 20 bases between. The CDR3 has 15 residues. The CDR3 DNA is TGTGCCAGCAGCGCCACCCTCTTCCAGGGCGGCGGCTACACCTTC. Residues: CASSATLFQGGGYTF.

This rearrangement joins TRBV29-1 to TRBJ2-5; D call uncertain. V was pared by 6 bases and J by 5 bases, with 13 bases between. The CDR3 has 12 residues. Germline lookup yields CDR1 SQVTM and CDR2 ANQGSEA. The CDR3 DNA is TGCAGCGTCTTTCCCCCTTCTGAGACCCAGTACTTC. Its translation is CSVFPPSETQYF.

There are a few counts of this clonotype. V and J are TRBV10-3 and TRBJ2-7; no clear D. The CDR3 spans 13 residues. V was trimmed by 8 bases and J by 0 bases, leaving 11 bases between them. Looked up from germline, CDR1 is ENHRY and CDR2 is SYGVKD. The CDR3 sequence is CAIGSRRSYEQYF. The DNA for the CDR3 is TGTGCCATCGGATCCAGACGCTCCTACGAGCAGTACTTC.